One and the same sample provided the 23 T cell receptor beta chains below, sequenced in a study of T-cell reconstitution after alpha-beta-depleted transplantation in children listed by TCRdb under 2016. Library creation used PCR. Sequencing was performed on an Illumina HiSeq 2500. To normalize quantification of the TCRbeta repertoire, the TCR libraries were built with molecular barcoding that relied on unique molecular identifiers. TCRdb reanalyzed the raw reads on its own, using fastp at Q25 for trimming and MiXCR for clone calling, and kept in-frame beta chains. Identical CDR3 protein sequences are pooled into one entry, listed with their most common genes and DNA. This sample has 60,000 to 85,000 distinct CDR3 sequences in its table, and 15% to 20% of those were observed once. 50% to 65% of the sample lies in the top ten. What this sample's treatment or condition label stands for: allogeneic hematopoietic cell transplantation with graft depleted of TCRalphabeta T cells and CD19 B cells.

Source: PBMCs, mostly from graft donor cells, taken 360 days after TCRalphabeta/CD19-depleted stem cell transplant. These receptor sequences come from a male patient aged 2 to 10 who had a stem cell transplant for acute lymphoblastic leukemia, so the T cells may come from the graft donor.

V gene TRBV20-1 combines with J gene TRBJ2-1, with D tentatively TRBD2 (5 bases). The CDR3 is 11 amino acids. Germline CDR1 and CDR2: DFQATT and SNEGSKA (reference sequence). Trimming stripped 0 bases from V and 12 bases from J, with 9 bases between. The CDR3 region has the DNA TGCAGTGCTAGAGAGGGGAGTTGGCAGTTCTTC. Translation: CSAREGSWQFF.

This clonotype ranks as medium-sized. The chain carries TRBV6-5 and TRBJ1-1, with D maybe TRBD1 (5 bases). Germline CDR1 MNHEY, CDR2 SVGAGI. This CDR3 is 14 amino acids long. Trimming took 2 bases from V and 4 from J, leaving 11 bases between them. The CDR3 DNA follows: TGTGCCAGCAGTTACGGCTCAGGGAGCACTGAAGCTTTCTTT. Translating gives CASSYGSGSTEAFF.

The chain is built from TRBV2 and TRBJ2-7; TRBD1 or TRBD2 may be the D gene (5 bases each). The length of the CDR3 is 13 residues. Trimming pared 6 bases from V and 3 bases from J, leaving 12 bases between. The germline V gene encodes CDR1 SNHLY and CDR2 FYNNEI. The CDR3 spells CASRERGIYEQYF. CDR3 coding DNA: TGTGCCAGCAGGGAGAGGGGAATCTACGAGCAGTACTTC.

This clonotype has only a few counts. The V call is TRBV6-2 or TRBV6-3, the J call TRBJ2-3; the D gene is possibly TRBD1 (6 bases). The germline V gene encodes CDR1 MNHEY and CDR2 SVGEGT. Trimming left V 4 bases short and J 2 bases short, with 16 bases between. The CDR3 is 16 residues long. The CDR3 DNA reads TGTGCCAGCAGTTCCCTAACAGGGAGCTACACAGATACGCAGTATTTT. It yields the protein CASSSLTGSYTDTQYF.

The chain links TRBV27 to TRBJ2-4; D remains unclear. Germline V CDR1 and CDR2: MNHEY, SMNVEV (reference sequence). V gave up 6 bases and J gave up 0 bases, with 18 bases separating them. This CDR3 has 17 residues. For the CDR3, the DNA is TGTGCCAGCAGCCCCATTCGCCTTCCCTTAGCCAAAAACATTCAGTACTTC. Its protein product is CASSPIRLPLAKNIQYF.

The chain carries TRBV19 and TRBJ2-5; 10 bases align to TRBD2. The CDR3 is 13 residues long. Germline CDR1 reads LNHDA; CDR2 reads SQIVND (reference sequence). V lost 8 bases to trimming and J lost 5 bases; unmatched junction nucleotides: 5. The CDR3 protein is CASGLAGVETQYF. CDR3 nucleotide sequence: TGTGCCAGTGGGCTAGCGGGAGTTGAGACCCAGTACTTC.

The count of this clonotype is one. This chain uses TRBV24-1 with TRBJ2-1; D uncertain. From germline, CDR1 is KGHDR and CDR2 SFDVKD. The ends were cut back, 12 bases at V and 5 bases at J, with 7 bases in the middle. The CDR3 length is 10 residues. As DNA, the CDR3 is TGTGCCCCCGTAGACAATGAGCAGTTCTTC. Translation gives CAPVDNEQFF.

This clonotype was seen only a few times. The V call is TRBV20-1, the J call TRBJ2-4; D is ambiguous. V gave up 3 bases and J gave up 8 bases, with 14 bases separating them. The CDR3 has 13 amino acids. The germline CDR1 and CDR2 sequences are DFQATT and SNEGSKA (reference sequence). CDR3 nucleotides: TGCAGTGCTAGCCCGACCGGGCGGCACATTCAGTACTTC. This codes for CSASPTGRHIQYF.

The chain uses TRBV6-1 and TRBJ1-1; TRBD1 might be the D (6 bases). The CDR3 spans 14 residues. Germline CDR1 reads MNHNS; CDR2 reads SASEGT. Trimming pared 7 bases from V and 1 base from J, leaving 13 bases between. The CDR3 sequence: CASMYRDSNTEAFF. The CDR3 DNA reads TGTGCCAGCATGTACAGGGATTCGAACACTGAAGCTTTCTTT.

This rearrangement joins TRBV4-1 to TRBJ2-7; tentatively, D is TRBD1 (5 bases). The CDR3 contains 14 residues. V shed 2 bases and J shed 1 base, with 9 bases lying between them. Germline values: CDR1 MGHRA, CDR2 YSYEKL. CDR3 amino acids: CASSQPTVSYEQYF. Here the CDR3 DNA reads TGCGCCAGCAGCCAACCGACAGTTTCCTACGAGCAGTACTTC.

This clonotype was counted ten times or more. The genes are TRBV7-9 and TRBJ2-5; D is unresolved. CDR3 length: 14 amino acids. V dropped 4 bases and J dropped 5 bases, with 14 bases sitting between them. Germline V lookup: CDR1 SEHNR, CDR2 FQNEAQ (reference sequence). The DNA of the CDR3 is TGTGCCAGCAGCTCCAGAAACACTCTTGAGACCCAGTACTTC. This gives the protein CASSSRNTLETQYF.

The CDR3 sequence is CAISESGVLGGHEQYF. Here the CDR3 DNA reads TGTGCCATCAGTGAGTCGGGGGTACTAGGAGGCCACGAGCAGTACTTC. The V call is TRBV10-3, the J call TRBJ2-7, with D perhaps given as TRBD1 or TRBD2 (5 bases each). The V gene's germline CDR1 is ENHRY and CDR2 SYGVKD. Between the trimmed V and J ends, which lost 0 bases and 5 bases, there was a span of 17 bases. CDR3 length equals 16 residues.

This clonotype has a count of ten or more. V gene TRBV7-9 combines with J gene TRBJ2-5; 7 bases line up with TRBD2. The CDR3 is 15 amino acids. V dropped 5 bases and J dropped 0; count of bases not matched to a gene: 6. The germline V gene encodes CDR1 SEHNR and CDR2 FQNEAQ (reference sequence). In DNA, the CDR3 is TGTGCCAGCAGCCAGGTGGGAGGGTACCAAGAGACCCAGTACTTC. As protein: CASSQVGGYQETQYF.

The rearrangement links TRBV7-6 to TRBJ2-2; TRBD1 is a possible D gene (6 bases). This CDR3 spans 15 amino acids. V was shortened by 8 bases and J by 1 base, with 14 bases between the two germline ends. The V gene's germline CDR1 is SGHVS and CDR2 FNYEAQ. CDR3 sequence reads: CASGPGTRNTGELFF. In nucleotides, the CDR3 is TGTGCCAGCGGACCCGGGACACGGAACACCGGGGAGCTGTTTTTT.

The J gene is TRBJ2-7, the V gene TRBV7-9, with D possibly called TRBD1 or TRBD2 (5 bases each). V was trimmed by 6 bases and J by 4 bases, leaving 13 bases between them. The CDR3 consists of 13 residues. CDR1 SEHNR and CDR2 FQNEAQ come from the germline V gene (reference sequence). Here the CDR3 DNA reads TGTGCCAGCAGACGAGAGGGACGGTACGAGCAGTACTTC. Amino acids: CASRREGRYEQYF.

The CDR3 DNA reads as TGCAGCGTTGGTGGGGCCAGGGGGACAGATACGCAGTATTTT. Its translation: CSVGGARGTDTQYF. This chain joins TRBV29-1 and TRBJ2-3; 7 bases fit TRBD1. The CDR3 extends over 14 amino acids. Germline trimming cut 4 bases from V and 3 bases from J; bases unmatched to any gene: 7. CDR1 is SQVTM and CDR2 is ANQGSEA in the germline V gene.

By its share, this clonotype is medium-sized. The chain is built from TRBV6-6 and TRBJ2-6; no clear D. Germline V CDR1 and CDR2: MNHNY, SVGAGI (reference sequence). CDR3 length: 15 residues. V was cut by 3 bases and J by 1 base, with 7 bases left in between. DNA for the CDR3: TGTGCCAGCAGTTATTTCGGGTCTGGGGCCAACGTCCTGACTTTC. Protein product: CASSYFGSGANVLTF.

The V and J genes are TRBV7-9 and TRBJ2-1; 13 positions match TRBD2. The CDR3 is 16 residues long. CDR1 and CDR2 from the germline V gene are SEHNR and FQNEAQ (reference sequence). V lost 7 bases and J lost 6; bases outside the gene matches: 9. The CDR3: CASNQGLAGIGNEQFF. Written as DNA, the CDR3 is TGTGCCAGCAACCAGGGACTAGCGGGGATAGGCAATGAGCAGTTCTTC.

The rearrangement uses TRBV10-3 and TRBJ2-7; 11 bases align to TRBD1. CDR1 and CDR2 from the germline V gene are ENHRY and SYGVKD. V shed 3 bases and J 0 bases; nucleotides not matched to a gene: 4. The CDR3 is made up of 16 amino acids. CDR3 nucleotide sequence: TGTGCCATCAGTGACTTGGGGACAGGGGGCTCCTACGAGCAGTACTTC. Amino acid sequence: CAISDLGTGGSYEQYF.

CDR3 sequence reads: CASSLYVGRVTDTQYF. The DNA of the CDR3 is TGCGCCAGCAGCTTGTATGTCGGGAGAGTCACAGATACGCAGTATTTT. The genes are TRBV5-1 and TRBJ2-3, with D perhaps TRBD2 (6 bases). V was trimmed by 1 base and J by 2 bases, leaving 14 bases between them. The CDR3 contains 16 residues. CDR1 SGHRS and CDR2 YFSETQ come from the germline V gene. The full variable domain, rest sourced from reference TRBV5-1 and TRBJ2-3, is KAGVTQTPRYLIKTRGQQVTLSCSPISGHRSVSWYQQTPGQGLQFLFEYFSETQRNKGNFPGRFSGRQFSNSRSEMNVSTLELGDSALYLCASSLYVGRVTDTQYFGPGTRLTVL.

This clonotype was counted a few times. The rearrangement links TRBV6-5 to TRBJ2-4, with 12 bases matching TRBD2. CDR3 length: 17 residues. Per the germline V gene, CDR1 is MNHEY and CDR2 is SVGAGI. J was trimmed by 0 bases and V by 2 bases; bases with no gene match: 2. CDR3 DNA: TGTGCCAGCAGTTACCTAGCGGGAGGGGAAGCCAAAAACATTCAGTACTTC. It codes for CASSYLAGGEAKNIQYF.

J is TRBJ1-6 and V is TRBV5-6; D gene uncertain. V dropped 1 base and J dropped 9 bases, with 14 bases sitting between them. Germline-derived CDR1 and CDR2 are SGHDT and YYEEEE. CDR3 length: 15 residues. The CDR3, as DNA: TGTGCCAGCAGCTTGATGGCGCCCGCGAGTTCACCCCTCCACTTT. Translated, it gives CASSLMAPASSPLHF.

The chain is built from TRBV9 and TRBJ1-1; maybe TRBD1 (5 bases). The CDR3 length is 14 residues. The V end lost 0 bases, the J end lost 4 bases, and 10 bases lay between the germline ends. Germline V gene lookup returns CDR1 SGDLS and CDR2 YYNGEE. The CDR3 spells CASSVAQGGTEAFF. In DNA form, the CDR3 reads TGTGCCAGCAGCGTAGCTCAGGGTGGCACTGAAGCTTTCTTT.